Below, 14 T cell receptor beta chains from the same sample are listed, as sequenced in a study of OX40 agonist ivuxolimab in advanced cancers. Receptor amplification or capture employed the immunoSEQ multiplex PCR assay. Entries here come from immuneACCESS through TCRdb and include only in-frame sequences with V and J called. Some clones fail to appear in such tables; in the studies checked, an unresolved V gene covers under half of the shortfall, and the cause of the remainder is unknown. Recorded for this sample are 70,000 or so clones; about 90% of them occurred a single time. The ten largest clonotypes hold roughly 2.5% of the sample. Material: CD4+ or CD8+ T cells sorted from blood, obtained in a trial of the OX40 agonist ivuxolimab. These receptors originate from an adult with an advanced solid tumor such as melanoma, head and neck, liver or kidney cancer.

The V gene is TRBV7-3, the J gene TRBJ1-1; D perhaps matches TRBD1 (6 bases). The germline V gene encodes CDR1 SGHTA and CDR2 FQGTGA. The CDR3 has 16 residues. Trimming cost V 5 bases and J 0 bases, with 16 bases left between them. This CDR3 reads CASSRQVGQMNTEAFF. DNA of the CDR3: TGTGCCAGCAGCAGACAAGTCGGACAGATGAACACTGAAGCTTTCTTT.

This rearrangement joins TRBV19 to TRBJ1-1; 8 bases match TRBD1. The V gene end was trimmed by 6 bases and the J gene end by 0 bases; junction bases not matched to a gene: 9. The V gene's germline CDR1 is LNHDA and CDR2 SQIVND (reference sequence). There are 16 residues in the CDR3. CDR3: CASRLSGQEMNTEAFF. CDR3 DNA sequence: TGTGCCAGTAGGTTATCGGGACAGGAGATGAACACTGAAGCTTTCTTT.

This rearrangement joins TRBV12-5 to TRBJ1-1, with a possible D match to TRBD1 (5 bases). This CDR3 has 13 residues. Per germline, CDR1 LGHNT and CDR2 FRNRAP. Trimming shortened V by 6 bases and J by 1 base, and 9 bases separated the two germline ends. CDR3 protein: CASGTQGNTEAFF. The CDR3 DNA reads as TGTGCTAGTGGGACCCAGGGGAACACTGAAGCTTTCTTT.

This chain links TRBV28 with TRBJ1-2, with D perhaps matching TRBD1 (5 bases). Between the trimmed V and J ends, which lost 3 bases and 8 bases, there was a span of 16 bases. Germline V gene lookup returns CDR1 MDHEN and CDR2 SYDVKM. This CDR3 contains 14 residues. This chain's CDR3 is CASSFSAGLIGYTF. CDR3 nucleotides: TGTGCCAGCAGTTTCAGTGCAGGGTTGATCGGCTACACCTTC.

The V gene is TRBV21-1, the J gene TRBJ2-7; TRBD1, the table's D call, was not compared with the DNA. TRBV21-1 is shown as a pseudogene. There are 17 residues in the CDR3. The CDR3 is CASSKHTGVPAWGEQYF. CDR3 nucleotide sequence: TGTGCCAGCAGCAAACACACAGGGGTCCCAGCTTGGGGTGAGCAGTACTTC.

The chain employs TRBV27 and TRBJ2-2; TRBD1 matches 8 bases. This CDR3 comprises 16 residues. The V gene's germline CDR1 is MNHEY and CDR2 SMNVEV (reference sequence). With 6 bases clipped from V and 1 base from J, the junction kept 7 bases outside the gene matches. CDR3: CASRNTGTGNTGELFF. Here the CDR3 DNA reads TGTGCCAGCAGGAACACCGGGACAGGGAACACCGGGGAGCTGTTTTTT.

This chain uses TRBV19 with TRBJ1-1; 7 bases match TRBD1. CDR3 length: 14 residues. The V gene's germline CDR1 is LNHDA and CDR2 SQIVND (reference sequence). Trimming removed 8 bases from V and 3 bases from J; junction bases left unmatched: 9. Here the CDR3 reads CASCRWQGDTEAFF. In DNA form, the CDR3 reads TGTGCCAGTTGTAGGTGGCAGGGGGACACTGAAGCTTTCTTT.

CDR3 sequence: CASSQGGYNEQFF. The CDR3, as DNA: TGTGCCAGCAGCCAGGGGGGGTACAATGAGCAGTTCTTC. The rearrangement uses TRBV14 and TRBJ2-1, with 7 bases matching TRBD2. Per the germline V gene, CDR1 is SGHDN and CDR2 is FVKESK. This CDR3 comprises 13 residues. Unmatched junction bases numbered 0, after V lost 3 bases and J lost 4 bases.

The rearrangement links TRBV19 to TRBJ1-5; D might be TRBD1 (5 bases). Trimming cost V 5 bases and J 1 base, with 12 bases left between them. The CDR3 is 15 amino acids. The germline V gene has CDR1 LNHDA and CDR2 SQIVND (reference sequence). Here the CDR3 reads CASSLSGPSNQPQHF. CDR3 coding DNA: TGTGCCAGTAGTCTTTCAGGGCCGAGCAATCAGCCCCAGCATTTT.

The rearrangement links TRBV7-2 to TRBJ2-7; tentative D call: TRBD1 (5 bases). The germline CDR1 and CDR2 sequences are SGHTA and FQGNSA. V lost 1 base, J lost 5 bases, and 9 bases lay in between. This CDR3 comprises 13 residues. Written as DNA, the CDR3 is TGTGCCAGCAGCTTAGAGGCAGGGAACGAGCAGTACTTC. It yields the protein CASSLEAGNEQYF.

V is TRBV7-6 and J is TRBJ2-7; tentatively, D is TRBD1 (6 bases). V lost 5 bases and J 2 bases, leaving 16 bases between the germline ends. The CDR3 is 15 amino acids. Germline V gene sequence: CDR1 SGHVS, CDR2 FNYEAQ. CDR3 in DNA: TGTGCCAGCAGCAAACAAGGGGGTCCTACCTACGAGCAGTACTTC. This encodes CASSKQGGPTYEQYF.

The CDR3 is CASSLSGGNNEQFF. As DNA, the CDR3 is TGTGCCAGCAGTTTATCGGGAGGGAACAATGAGCAGTTCTTC. V gene TRBV28 combines with J gene TRBJ2-1, with 8 bases aligning to TRBD2. The CDR3 extends over 14 amino acids. With V trimmed by 1 base and J by 5 bases, 1 base remained unmatched. The germline gives CDR1 MDHEN, CDR2 SYDVKM.

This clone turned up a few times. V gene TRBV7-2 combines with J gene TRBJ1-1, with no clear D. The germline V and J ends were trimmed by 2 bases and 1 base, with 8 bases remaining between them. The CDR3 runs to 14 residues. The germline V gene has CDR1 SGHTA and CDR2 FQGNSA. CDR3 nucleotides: TGTGCCAGCAGCTTAAGGCGGGGGAACACTGAAGCTTTCTTT. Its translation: CASSLRRGNTEAFF.

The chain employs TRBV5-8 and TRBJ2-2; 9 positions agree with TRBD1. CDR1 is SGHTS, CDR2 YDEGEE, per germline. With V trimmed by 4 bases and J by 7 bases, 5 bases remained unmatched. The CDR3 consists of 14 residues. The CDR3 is CASSPGQGIGELFF. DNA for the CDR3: TGTGCCAGCAGCCCGGGACAGGGAATCGGGGAGCTGTTTTTT.